The 27 T cell receptor beta chains reported below all come from one sample, sequenced in a study of regulatory T cells in long-lasting Graves disease. TCR beta libraries were built with iRepertoire HTBI primers and Arm-PCR of CDR3 regions. One entry per CDR3 protein, called by TCRdb with MiXCR from the multiplex PCR reads. The profile shows approximately 440,000 distinct CDR3 sequences, 23% of them singletons. This sample's time point: persistent/refractory GD, antithyroid drugs over 5 years with positive TRAb. Making the TCR library involved RNA that had been extracted from PBMCs. This specimen was peripheral blood mononuclear cells (PBMCs), taken when the disease was refractory, from a patient treated with antithyroid drugs. These receptors were collected from a female donor with Graves disease.

This clonotype appeared a few times. The V and J genes are TRBV6-5 and TRBJ1-1; D unresolved. Deletions cut 2 bases from V and 1 base from J, with 14 bases between. The CDR3 sequence is 16 residues long. Germline CDR1 reads MNHEY; CDR2 reads SVGAGI. CDR3 region: CASSYRARPGNTEAFF. CDR3 nucleotide sequence: TGTGCCAGCAGTTACCGGGCCCGGCCGGGGAACACTGAAGCTTTCTTT.

Points on this clonotype: One end of the junction is discordant with germline, which a read error may explain. V gene TRBV11-1 combines with J gene TRBJ2-5; 7 bases align to TRBD2. Germline-derived CDR1 and CDR2 are SGHAT and FQDESV (reference sequence). The CDR3 contains 14 residues. The CDR3 spells CASSIASGQETQYF. The CDR3 nucleotides are TGTGCCAGCAGCATAGCTAGCGGCCAAGAGACCCAGTACTTC.

This clonotype was detected many times. The rearrangement joins TRBV12-3 or TRBV12-4 to TRBJ2-3; 9 bases are shared with TRBD2. The V segment lost 1 base and the J segment 10 bases; nucleotides outside the gene matches: 6. This CDR3 is built from 14 residues. CDR3 residues: CASSLGLAAWAQYF. The CDR3 DNA reads as TGTGCCAGCAGTTTAGGACTAGCGGCTTGGGCGCAGTATTTT.

This sequence joins TRBV6-1 and TRBJ2-1; 13 bases map to TRBD2. Germline assignment: CDR1 MNHNS and CDR2 SASEGT. The CDR3 runs 17 residues. V shed 2 bases, J shed 2 bases, and the junction held 3 bases outside the gene matches. CDR3 residues: CASSETLAGGTYNEQFF. DNA of the CDR3: TGTGCCAGCAGTGAAACACTAGCGGGAGGGACCTACAATGAGCAGTTCTTC.

This chain uses TRBV19 with TRBJ2-2; possibly TRBD1 for D (5 bases). V gave up 6 bases and J gave up 4 bases, with 6 bases separating them. Per germline, CDR1 LNHDA and CDR2 SQIVND (reference sequence). The CDR3 sequence is 12 residues long. The CDR3 DNA is TGTGCCAGTAGCAGGGTCACCGGGGAGCTGTTTTTT. Its protein is CASSRVTGELFF.

J is TRBJ2-2 and V is TRBV9; the match to TRBD2 covers 10 bases. The CDR3 has 16 amino acids. Looked up from germline, CDR1 is SGDLS and CDR2 is YYNGEE. V gave up 1 base and J gave up 6 bases; unmatched junction bases: 6. The CDR3, as DNA: TGTGCCAGCAGCGTAATGGGACTAGCGTTGCCCGGGGAGCTGTTTTTT. It specifies CASSVMGLALPGELFF.

The CDR3 region is CAWSGFSDTEAFF. The CDR3 nucleotides are TGTGCCTGGAGTGGATTCAGCGACACTGAAGCTTTCTTT. The V gene is TRBV30, the J gene TRBJ1-1; no reliable D call. This CDR3 has 13 amino acids. V was shortened by 1 base and J by 3 bases, with 9 bases between the two germline ends. CDR1 is GTSNPN, CDR2 SVGIG, per germline (reference sequence).

V usage is TRBV6-5 and J usage is TRBJ2-3; 9 bases fit TRBD2. V was pared by 0 bases and J by 2 bases, with 6 bases of the junction left unmatched. There are 17 residues in the CDR3. CDR1 MNHEY and CDR2 SVGAGI come from the germline V gene. The CDR3 region has the DNA TGTGCCAGCAGTTACTCCCCGACTAGCGGACTCACAGATACGCAGTATTTT. It codes for CASSYSPTSGLTDTQYF.

This clonotype turned up a few times. DNA of the CDR3: TGTGCCAGCAGTTACTCGGCCGGGGGAGGTGACGAGCAGTACTTC. Its protein is CASSYSAGGGDEQYF. The chain uses TRBV2 and TRBJ2-7; D might be TRBD2 (6 bases). V lost 5 bases to trimming and J lost 5 bases, with 19 bases between them. Germline V gene lookup returns CDR1 SNHLY and CDR2 FYNNEI. The CDR3 consists of 15 residues.

Details on this clonotype: A far larger clone is off by one base, so a read error is likely. This rearrangement joins TRBV12-3 or TRBV12-4 to TRBJ1-2; D not resolved. This CDR3 region has 17 residues. V shed 7 bases and J shed 6 bases, with 27 bases lying between them. CDR3 in amino acids: CASIPIFFRGLIDGYTF. The CDR3 DNA reads TGTGCCAGCATTCCTATCTTCTTCCGGGGTCTAATTGATGGCTACACCTTC.

This clonotype was detected ten times or more. This rearrangement joins TRBV28 to TRBJ2-1, with D unclear. The CDR3 spans 12 residues. Trimming removed 4 bases from V and 10 bases from J, with 11 bases in between. CDR1 MDHEN and CDR2 SYDVKM come from the germline V gene. CDR3 nucleotide sequence: TGTGCCAGCAGTTCAAACCCGTGGGAGCAGTTCTTC. It yields the protein CASSSNPWEQFF.

The sample holds a few counts of this clonotype. The CDR3 here is CASSPRTSGNTGELFF. The DNA of the CDR3 is TGTGCCAGCAGCCCCCGGACTAGCGGAAACACCGGGGAGCTGTTTTTT. The chain combines TRBV7-2 with TRBJ2-2, with 10 bases fitting TRBD2. V shed 5 bases and J 2 bases; nucleotides not matched to a gene: 5. CDR1 and CDR2 from the germline V gene are SGHTA and FQGNSA. The CDR3 covers 16 residues.

This clonotype was counted a few times. The chain carries TRBV5-1 and TRBJ1-2; possibly TRBD1 for D (6 bases). V lost 3 bases and J 8 bases, leaving 8 bases between the germline ends. The CDR3 consists of 11 residues. The V gene's germline CDR1 is SGHRS and CDR2 YFSETQ. This CDR3 is CASSYGQGYTF. The CDR3 coding sequence is TGCGCCAGCAGCTACGGACAGGGCTACACCTTC.

The chain employs TRBV7-2 and TRBJ2-5, with TRBD2 matching 14 bases. J gave up 7 bases and V 3 bases, and 25 bases lay outside the gene matches. The V gene's germline CDR1 is SGHTA and CDR2 FQGNSA. This CDR3 region has 22 residues. CDR3 amino acids: CASSFDPILGTSGSSILVTQYF. CDR3 bases: TGTGCCAGCAGCTTCGACCCAATCTTGGGGACTAGCGGGAGTTCTATCCTTGTGACCCAGTACTTC. Combining the CDR3 with reference TRBV7-2 and TRBJ2-5 gives the whole variable domain GAGVSQSPSNKVTEKGKDVELRCDPISGHTALYWYRQSLGQGLEFLIYFQGNSAPDKSGLPSDRFSAERTGGSVSTLTIQRTQQEDSAVYLCASSFDPILGTSGSSILVTQYFGPGTRLLVL.

The table lists this clonotype with many counts. This chain uses TRBV3-1 with TRBJ2-4; no clear D gene. This CDR3 has 17 amino acids. Germline V lookup: CDR1 LGHDT, CDR2 YNNKEL (reference sequence). V was shortened by 0 bases and J by 1 base, with 13 bases between the two germline ends. The CDR3 DNA reads as TGTGCCAGCAGCCAAGAAGGTGGCCGCTTTGCCAAAAACATTCAGTACTTC. Its translation is CASSQEGGRFAKNIQYF.

This clonotype has more than one count but fewer than ten. The J gene is TRBJ2-4, the V gene TRBV7-2; D gene unclear. The CDR3 length is 15 residues. Germline CDR1 and CDR2: SGHTA and FQGNSA. V dropped 3 bases and J dropped 0 bases, with 9 bases sitting between them. The CDR3: CASSFPSVAKNIQYF. CDR3 bases: TGTGCCAGCAGCTTTCCCTCAGTAGCCAAAAACATTCAGTACTTC. Looking up the rest from reference TRBV7-2 and TRBJ2-4 gives the full variable domain: GAGVSQSPSNKVTEKGKDVELRCDPISGHTALYWYRQSLGQGLEFLIYFQGNSAPDKSGLPSDRFSAERTGGSVSTLTIQRTQQEDSAVYLCASSFPSVAKNIQYFGAGTRLSVL.

The chain links TRBV28 to TRBJ2-6, with D unresolved. Per the germline V gene, CDR1 is MDHEN and CDR2 is SYDVKM. The V and J ends lost 5 bases and 2 bases respectively, with 10 bases between them. The CDR3 totals 15 residues. CDR3 sequence: CASSLRLTGANVLTF. The CDR3 nucleotides are TGTGCCAGCAGTCTCAGGCTAACTGGGGCCAACGTCCTGACTTTC.

The chain couples TRBV7-2 to TRBJ2-7; TRBD2 matches 10 bases. The CDR3 sequence is 18 residues long. Germline V gene data show CDR1 as SGHTA and CDR2 as FQGNSA. With V trimmed by 4 bases and J by 2 bases, 14 bases remained unmatched. CDR3 nucleotide sequence: TGTGCCAGCAGCTACCAGGTGGTAGCGGGAGGTTTCCCCTACGAGCAGTACTTC. This encodes CASSYQVVAGGFPYEQYF.

The J gene is TRBJ2-7, the V gene TRBV30, with TRBD2 matching over 7 bases. CDR1 and CDR2 from the germline V gene are GTSNPN and SVGIG (reference sequence). The CDR3 is 14 amino acids. V gave up 1 base and J gave up 5 bases; unmatched junction bases: 8. The CDR3 DNA follows: TGTGCCTGGAGTGCTACGGGAGGCCTGGACGAGCAGTACTTC. Translated, it gives CAWSATGGLDEQYF.

The rearrangement uses TRBV29-1 and TRBJ2-2; the D is unclear. CDR3 length: 15 residues. Germline loops: CDR1 SQVTM, CDR2 ANQGSEA. Deletions cut 1 base from V and 0 bases from J, with 9 bases between. As DNA, the CDR3 is TGCAGCGTTGAAGGCCTGGAAGCGAACACCGGGGAGCTGTTTTTT. Its protein is CSVEGLEANTGELFF.

This clonotype was seen many times. V is TRBV6-2 or TRBV6-3 and J is TRBJ1-1; D perhaps matches TRBD1 (6 bases). CDR1 is MNHEY, CDR2 SVGEGT, per germline. CDR3 length: 17 residues. V gave up 2 bases and J gave up 0 bases, with 16 bases separating them. The CDR3 nucleotides are TGTGCCAGCAGTTACCCCGGGGGGGCCGGGTTGAACACTGAAGCTTTCTTT. Protein sequence: CASSYPGGAGLNTEAFF.

The chain uses TRBV28 and TRBJ1-1; 8 bases agree with TRBD1. CDR3 length equals 14 residues. Per the germline V gene, CDR1 is MDHEN and CDR2 is SYDVKM. V lost 7 bases to trimming and J lost 4 bases; unmatched junction nucleotides: 8. CDR3 in DNA: TGTGCCAGCATCCCGGGACAGGCGGGCACTGAAGCTTTCTTT. Its protein product is CASIPGQAGTEAFF.

This clonotype appeared many times. The chain carries TRBV7-2 and TRBJ1-2; a weak D match, TRBD1 (5 bases). Germline assignment: CDR1 SGHTA and CDR2 FQGNSA. The ends were cut back, 5 bases at V and 2 bases at J, with 18 bases in the middle. The CDR3 loop spans 16 amino acids. CDR3 in DNA: TGTGCCAGCAGCAGGATGGCCGGGACCCAGAACTATGGCTACACCTTC. It encodes CASSRMAGTQNYGYTF.

This chain joins TRBV5-1 and TRBJ2-7; 7 bases agree with TRBD1. The CDR3 is made up of 14 amino acids. V was clipped by 2 bases and J by 3 bases; unmatched bases: 5. Germline V gives CDR1 SGHRS, CDR2 YFSETQ. The CDR3 coding sequence is TGCGCCAGCAGCTTAGGGGACAGCCACTACGAGCAGTACTTC. Amino acid sequence: CASSLGDSHYEQYF.

J is TRBJ1-2 and V is TRBV4-3; 8 positions agree with TRBD1. Germline CDR1 is LGHNA and CDR2 is YSLEER. The junction had 7 bases not matched to a gene; V was cut back by 3 bases and J by 7 bases. The CDR3 runs to 14 residues. The CDR3 sequence is CASSQDGQGGGYTF. CDR3 sequence (DNA): TGCGCCAGCAGCCAGGACGGACAGGGTGGTGGCTACACCTTC.

This chain uses TRBV5-1 with TRBJ1-3; D not certain. Between the trimmed V and J ends, which lost 3 bases and 0 bases, there was a span of 10 bases. Germline CDR1 SGHRS, CDR2 YFSETQ. The CDR3 is 15 residues long. CDR3 sequence reads: CASSSGPASGNTIYF. CDR3 coding DNA: TGCGCCAGCAGCTCCGGTCCAGCCTCTGGAAACACCATATATTTT. Variable domain in full (rest from reference TRBV5-1 and TRBJ1-3): KAGVTQTPRYLIKTRGQQVTLSCSPISGHRSVSWYQQTPGQGLQFLFEYFSETQRNKGNFPGRFSGRQFSNSRSEMNVSTLELGDSALYLCASSSGPASGNTIYFGEGSWLTVV.

This clonotype was observed a few times. This chain joins TRBV19 and TRBJ2-5; TRBD1 agrees at 9 bases. J was trimmed by 2 bases and V by 4 bases; bases with no gene match: 5. Germline CDR1 reads LNHDA; CDR2 reads SQIVND (reference sequence). This CDR3 has 15 residues. The CDR3 sequence: CASSTTGTGQETQYF. CDR3 nucleotides: TGTGCCAGTAGTACAACCGGGACAGGGCAAGAGACCCAGTACTTC.